Presented here are 15 T cell receptor beta chains from one specimen sequenced in a study of blood T cell repertoires in COVID-19. Profiled with immunoSEQ multiplex PCR; TCRdb holds only in-frame clones, not every one. This table has approximately 190,000 clones, approximately 80% appearing once. The sequenced sample was peripheral blood. Receptors were obtained from a human donor in a cohort sampled during active COVID-19.

This clone has just one count. The chain recombines TRBV29-1 with TRBJ2-5, with TRBD1 identical over 7 bases. Trimming at V came to 3 bases and at J to 5 bases, leaving 6 bases not matched to a gene. The CDR3 runs to 13 residues. The germline V gene has CDR1 SQVTM and CDR2 ANQGSEA. CDR3 coding DNA: TGCAGCGTTGACAGGACAGGAAGGGAGACCCAGTACTTC. Translation: CSVDRTGRETQYF.

This chain joins TRBV3-1 (or the pseudogene TRBV3-2) and TRBJ2-5; D gene ambiguous. Germline CDR1 is LGHDT and CDR2 is YNNKEL (reference sequence). The CDR3 spans 13 residues. Trimming shortened V by 1 base and J by 4 bases, and 7 bases separated the two germline ends. The DNA of the CDR3 is TGTGCCAGCAGCCAAGCGTTTTTAGAGACCCAGTACTTC. Protein sequence: CASSQAFLETQYF.

Here the CDR3 DNA reads TGTGCCACACCTTTTACCCTGTTCAGGGTCTTTGCTGGAAACACCATATATTTT. Its translation is CATPFTLFRVFAGNTIYF. The V gene is TRBV10-3, the J gene TRBJ1-3; weak D call: TRBD1 (5 bases). Trimming cost V 10 bases and J 2 bases, with 27 bases left between them. The V gene's germline CDR1 is ENHRY and CDR2 SYGVKD. This CDR3 is 18 amino acids long.

V and J are TRBV2 and TRBJ1-1, with D tentatively TRBD1 (5 bases). Germline-derived CDR1 and CDR2 are SNHLY and FYNNEI. This CDR3 is built from 15 residues. V lost 2 bases and J 4 bases, leaving 14 bases between the germline ends. This CDR3 is CASSEYAGGGTEAFF. In DNA form, the CDR3 reads TGTGCCAGCAGTGAATACGCAGGCGGGGGCACTGAAGCTTTCTTT.

CDR3 sequence: CASSFQVAGPGELFF. CDR3 sequence (DNA): TGTGCCAGCAGCTTTCAAGTCGCAGGGCCCGGGGAGCTGTTTTTT. The chain carries TRBV7-9 and TRBJ2-2, with D possibly matching TRBD1 (5 bases). The CDR3 sequence is 15 residues long. In germline, CDR1 is SEHNR, CDR2 FQNEAQ (reference sequence). V was trimmed by 3 bases and J by 6 bases, leaving 14 bases between them.

The chain combines TRBV19 with TRBJ2-2; 8 positions match TRBD2. The CDR3 totals 15 residues. Looked up from germline, CDR1 is LNHDA and CDR2 is SQIVND (reference sequence). The V gene end was trimmed by 3 bases and the J gene end by 5 bases; junction bases not matched to a gene: 5. The DNA of the CDR3 is TGTGCCAGTAGTATCGTAGCGGGGCCAACCGGGGAGCTGTTTTTT. Translating it yields CASSIVAGPTGELFF.

This chain uses TRBV18 with TRBJ2-1; 8 bases fit TRBD1. V trimming: 9 bases; J trimming: 2 bases; junction bases outside the gene matches: 9. Germline V gene data show CDR1 as KGHSH and CDR2 as LQKENI. The CDR3 consists of 15 residues. Here the CDR3 DNA reads TGTGCCAGTAGAGGAGGACAGGGAACCTACAATGAGCAGTTCTTC. It encodes CASRGGQGTYNEQFF.

The chain employs TRBV6-1 and TRBJ1-5; tentative D call: TRBD1 (6 bases). CDR1 and CDR2 (germline): MNHNS, SASEGT. Between the trimmed V and J ends, which lost 2 bases and 3 bases, there was a span of 11 bases. The CDR3 length is 15 residues. In DNA, the CDR3 is TGTGCCAGCAGTGAACCCGGACAGATCAATCAGCCCCAGCATTTT. Residues: CASSEPGQINQPQHF.

The V call is TRBV18, the J call TRBJ2-1; D may be TRBD1 (6 bases). Germline values: CDR1 KGHSH, CDR2 LQKENI. The CDR3 covers 16 residues. V shed 3 bases and J shed 5 bases, with 17 bases lying between them. The CDR3: CASSPLLLQGNNEQFF. As DNA, the CDR3 is TGTGCCAGCTCACCCCTCCTATTACAGGGAAACAATGAGCAGTTCTTC.

The chain employs TRBV27 and TRBJ1-1, with TRBD1 as a possible D gene (6 bases). This CDR3 has 15 residues. Germline V CDR1 and CDR2: MNHEY, SMNVEV (reference sequence). Trimming removed 6 bases from V and 5 bases from J, with 19 bases in between. The CDR3 spells CASSQTLTGVTEAFF. The CDR3 DNA reads TGTGCCAGCAGCCAAACCTTGACAGGCGTAACTGAAGCTTTCTTT.

V usage is TRBV15 and J usage is TRBJ1-5; no reliable D call. The CDR3 is made up of 14 amino acids. Between the trimmed V and J ends, which lost 4 bases and 5 bases, there was a span of 12 bases. Germline V gene lookup returns CDR1 LNHNV and CDR2 YYDKDF (reference sequence). For the CDR3, the DNA is TGTGCCACCAGCATTACGGGAGAGGATCAGCCCCAGCATTTT. Its translation: CATSITGEDQPQHF.

The J gene is TRBJ1-2, the V gene TRBV28; 7 positions match TRBD1. The junction had 5 bases not matched to a gene; V was cut back by 6 bases and J by 4 bases. The CDR3 length is 13 residues. CDR1 and CDR2 (germline): MDHEN, SYDVKM. The CDR3, as DNA: TGTGCCAGCAGACAGGGGATCGCCTATGGCTACACCTTC. Protein product: CASRQGIAYGYTF.

To note about this clone: At one end the junction does not follow the germline gene, possibly because of a read error. The chain carries TRBV7-7 and TRBJ2-1; 15 bases align to TRBD2. This CDR3 has 15 amino acids. Germline CDR1 SSHAT, CDR2 FNYEAQ (reference sequence). This chain's CDR3 is CASSPGLAGGNEQFF. CDR3 DNA: TGTGCTAGCAGCCCGGGACTAGCGGGGGGCAATGAGCAGTTCTTC.

The table lists this clone with a count of one. V usage is TRBV9 and J usage is TRBJ2-5; TRBD1 might be the D (6 bases). CDR3 length: 15 amino acids. V was clipped by 0 bases and J by 5 bases, with 14 bases between them. Germline-derived CDR1 and CDR2 are SGDLS and YYNGEE. The CDR3 region is CASSVGMGAWETQYF. The CDR3, as DNA: TGTGCCAGCAGCGTAGGGATGGGGGCCTGGGAGACCCAGTACTTC.

This chain joins TRBV30 and TRBJ2-3; D unresolved. Trimming stripped 1 base from V and 2 bases from J, with 7 bases between. This CDR3 spans 13 amino acids. From germline, CDR1 is GTSNPN and CDR2 SVGIG (reference sequence). The CDR3: CAWSAVITDTQYF. The CDR3 DNA reads as TGTGCCTGGAGTGCGGTGATCACAGATACGCAGTATTTT.